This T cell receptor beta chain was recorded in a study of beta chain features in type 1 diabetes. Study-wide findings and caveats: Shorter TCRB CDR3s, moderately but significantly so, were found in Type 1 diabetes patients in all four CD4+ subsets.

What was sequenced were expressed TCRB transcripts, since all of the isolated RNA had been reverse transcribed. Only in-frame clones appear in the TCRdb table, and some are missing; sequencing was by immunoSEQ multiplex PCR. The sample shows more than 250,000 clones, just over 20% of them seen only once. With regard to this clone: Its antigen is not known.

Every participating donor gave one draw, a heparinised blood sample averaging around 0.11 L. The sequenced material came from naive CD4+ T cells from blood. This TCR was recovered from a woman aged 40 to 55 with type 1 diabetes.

The CDR3 here is CASSEGQAQNTEAFF. The CDR3 DNA reads TGTGCCAGCAGTGAAGGACAGGCCCAGAACACTGAAGCTTTCTTT. The chain recombines TRBV25-1 with TRBJ1-1; 7 bases agree with TRBD1. The CDR3 loop spans 15 amino acids. Trimming took 2 bases from V and 1 from J; bases not matched to a gene: 4. Germline V CDR1 and CDR2: MGHDK, SYGVNS. The full variable domain, with the rest looked up from reference TRBV25-1 and TRBJ1-1, is EADIYQTPRYLVIGTGKKITLECSQTMGHDKMYWYQQDPGMELHLIHYSYGVNSTEKGDLSSESTVSRIRTEHFPLTLESARPSHTSQYLCASSEGQAQNTEAFFGQGTRLTVV.